This T cell receptor beta chain was identified in a study of blood T cell repertoires in COVID-19. Study at large: Specimens from acute and convalescent COVID-19 originated in the United States, Italy and Spain. Nucleic acid was either cDNA or gDNA, and it came from T cells, B-cell-depleted T cells, or PBMCs.

V shed 2 bases, J shed 0 bases, and the junction held 0 bases outside the gene matches. The CDR3 covers 15 residues. In germline, CDR1 is KGHSH, CDR2 LQKENI. Original processing notes: Reference gene primer amplification yielded estimated nucleated cell counts. The assay was immunoSEQ multiplex PCR, and TCRdb's table has in-frame clones only and misses some. For V, J and clone size, that table is used; D and trimming come from the DNA. The table includes about 150,000 clones, around 74% detected once. Material: peripheral blood. The genes are TRBV18 and TRBJ1-4; 7 bases align to TRBD1. The sequence came from a woman older than 75 with acute or convalescent COVID-19. CDR3 coding DNA: TGTGCCAGCTCACCAACAGGGGCAACTAATGAAAAACTGTTTTTT. Its protein is CASSPTGATNEKLFF.